Listed below are T cell receptor beta chains from one sample, sequenced in a study of T cell responses to AZD1222 COVID-19 vaccine. Libraries were prepared by immunoSEQ multiplex PCR; TCRdb keeps only in-frame clonotypes and omits some of them. Here the sample spans approximately 140,000 clones, 75% to 95% being singletons. The input for sequencing was peripheral blood, taken 28 days after the second dose of the MenACWY control vaccine. These receptors came from an adult who received the MenACWY meningococcal vaccine as a control. Both conserved end residues are part of each CDR3. D genes are given only for firm matches. Size values are once, few and many counts, or a class for expanded clones, and some rows have none.

CDR3nt: TGTGCCTGCCGGCCAGGGGGCGGCGGCTACACCTTC; CDR3aa: CACRPGGGGYTF; abundance: .; j_gene: TRBJ1-2; d_gene: TRBD1; v_gene: TRBV10-3
CDR3nt: TGTGCCAGCAGCGGGACTAGCGGGAGGATTGAGCAGTTCTTC; CDR3aa: CASSGTSGRIEQFF; abundance: .; j_gene: TRBJ2-1; d_gene: TRBD2; v_gene: TRBV7-2
CDR3nt: TGTGCCAGCTCACCACCGCTGGGACAGGGGGCGTTCGAGCAGTACTTC; CDR3aa: CASSPPLGQGAFEQYF; abundance: few; j_gene: TRBJ2-7; d_gene: TRBD1; v_gene: TRBV18
CDR3nt: TGTGCCAGCAGCTTACAAGGGAACACCGGGGAGCTGTTTTTT; CDR3aa: CASSLQGNTGELFF; abundance: .; j_gene: TRBJ2-2; d_gene: .; v_gene: TRBV11-1
CDR3nt: TGTGCCAGCAGCTTATTTAAGGGACAGGGTGAGCTGTTTTTT; CDR3aa: CASSLFKGQGELFF; abundance: .; j_gene: TRBJ2-2; d_gene: TRBD1; v_gene: TRBV7-2
CDR3nt: TGTGCCAGTGGGCAGTATGAGCAGTTCTTC; CDR3aa: CASGQYEQFF; abundance: .; j_gene: TRBJ2-1; d_gene: .; v_gene: TRBV19
CDR3nt: TGTGCCAGCAGCCCCGGAAACAGGAACTATGGCTACACCTTC; CDR3aa: CASSPGNRNYGYTF; abundance: once; j_gene: TRBJ1-2; d_gene: .; v_gene: TRBV3-1/TRBV3-2
CDR3nt: TGTGCCAGCAGCTTAGGTGTGGGGGGCGGTCAGCCCCAGCATTTT; CDR3aa: CASSLGVGGGQPQHF; abundance: .; j_gene: TRBJ1-5; d_gene: .; v_gene: TRBV11-2
CDR3nt: TGTGCCACCAGCAGAGCGAGGGGTTTGGATTCACCCCTCCACTTT; CDR3aa: CATSRARGLDSPLHF; abundance: .; j_gene: TRBJ1-6; d_gene: .; v_gene: TRBV15
CDR3nt: TGTGCCAGCAGTCCTCCTCCAAGGACCTACGAGCAGTACTTC; CDR3aa: CASSPPPRTYEQYF; abundance: once; j_gene: TRBJ2-7; d_gene: .; v_gene: TRBV28
CDR3nt: TGTGCCAGCAGCTTAGAAATACCGGGGCGCTACAATGAGCAGTTCTTC; CDR3aa: CASSLEIPGRYNEQFF; abundance: .; j_gene: TRBJ2-1; d_gene: .; v_gene: TRBV11-3
CDR3nt: TGTGCCAGCAGCCTTCTGGGACAGGGGCAAGAGACCCAGTACTTC; CDR3aa: CASSLLGQGQETQYF; abundance: .; j_gene: TRBJ2-5; d_gene: TRBD1; v_gene: TRBV7-9
CDR3nt: TGTGCCAGCAGTTTGGGACAGACCTACGAGCAGTACTTC; CDR3aa: CASSLGQTYEQYF; abundance: .; j_gene: TRBJ2-7; d_gene: TRBD1; v_gene: TRBV27
CDR3nt: TGCGCCAGCAGCCAACCCACAGGAGACTTGAACACTGAAGCTTTCTTT; CDR3aa: CASSQPTGDLNTEAFF; abundance: once; j_gene: TRBJ1-1; d_gene: .; v_gene: TRBV4-1
CDR3nt: TGCAGCGTCGGGGGCCTGGGGGCAGATACGCAGTATTTT; CDR3aa: CSVGGLGADTQYF; abundance: .; j_gene: TRBJ2-3; d_gene: .; v_gene: TRBV29-1
CDR3nt: TGTGCCAGCAGCGTCACTAGCGGGGGGGCATCCTACGAGCAGTACTTC; CDR3aa: CASSVTSGGASYEQYF; abundance: .; j_gene: TRBJ2-7; d_gene: TRBD2; v_gene: TRBV7-3
CDR3nt: TGTGCCAGCAGCTTAGGGGCAGAAAAGGGAAATGAAAAACTGTTTTTT; CDR3aa: CASSLGAEKGNEKLFF; abundance: .; j_gene: TRBJ1-4; d_gene: .; v_gene: TRBV7-6
CDR3nt: TGTGCCAGCAGTCGCACTCTTCGTAGCGGGGGGGCCTCCCATGAGCAGTTCTTC; CDR3aa: CASSRTLRSGGASHEQFF; abundance: .; j_gene: TRBJ2-1; d_gene: TRBD2; v_gene: TRBV6-2/TRBV6-3
CDR3nt: TGTGCCAGCAGCCTATCAGTGGAGCAGTTCTTC; CDR3aa: CASSLSVEQFF; abundance: .; j_gene: TRBJ2-1; d_gene: .; v_gene: TRBV7-2
CDR3nt: TGTGCCACCAGCAGAGGGCAGACAGGGACGTCCTACGAGCAGTACTTC; CDR3aa: CATSRGQTGTSYEQYF; abundance: .; j_gene: TRBJ2-7; d_gene: TRBD1; v_gene: TRBV15
CDR3nt: TGCGCCAGCAGCCAAGGGACAGGCCAAGAGACCCAGTACTTC; CDR3aa: CASSQGTGQETQYF; abundance: .; j_gene: TRBJ2-5; d_gene: TRBD1; v_gene: TRBV4-3
CDR3nt: TGTGCCAGCAGCCAAGAGACGACCTACAATGAGCAGTTCTTC; CDR3aa: CASSQETTYNEQFF; abundance: .; j_gene: TRBJ2-1; d_gene: .; v_gene: TRBV14